The clone carrying this TCR beta chain was counted between two and nine times. Its specificity is not known. Here immunoSEQ multiplex PCR was the method, and the copy in TCRdb shows in-frame clones only, minus some. The sample consists of over 950,000 clones, about 72% of them appearing once. The data originate from a study of shared clonotypes between healthy human individuals. Findings of the study overall: Compared with memory subsets, naive subsets generally had larger estimated richness. Generation probability values for non-shared clonotypes were lower than those for clonotypes shared by all four donors.

The CDR3 has 13 residues. Trimming took 3 bases from V and 6 from J, leaving 11 bases between them. Germline V gene sequence: CDR1 SGHRS, CDR2 YFSETQ. The sequence derives from a man aged 18 to 35 in good health. Some clones in this sample may be carry-over from other donors' samples. This chain links TRBV5-1 with TRBJ2-3; no clear D gene. Sequenced sample: memory CD4+ T cells from PBMCs. The subset was: CD45RA-negative fraction. The CDR3 nucleotides are TGCGCCAGCAGCTCGCCGATGACCGATACGCAGTATTTT. It translates to CASSSPMTDTQYF.